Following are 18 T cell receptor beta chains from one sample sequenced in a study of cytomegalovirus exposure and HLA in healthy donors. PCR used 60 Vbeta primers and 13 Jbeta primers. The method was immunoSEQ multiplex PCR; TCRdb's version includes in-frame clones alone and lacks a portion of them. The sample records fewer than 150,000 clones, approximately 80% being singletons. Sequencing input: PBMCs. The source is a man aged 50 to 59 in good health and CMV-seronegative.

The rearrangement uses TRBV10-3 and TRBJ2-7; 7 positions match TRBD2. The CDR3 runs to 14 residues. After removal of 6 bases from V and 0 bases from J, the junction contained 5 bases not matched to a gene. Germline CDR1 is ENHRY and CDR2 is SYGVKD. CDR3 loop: CAIRPGGSSYEQYF. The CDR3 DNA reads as TGTGCCATCAGGCCCGGGGGGAGCTCCTACGAGCAGTACTTC.

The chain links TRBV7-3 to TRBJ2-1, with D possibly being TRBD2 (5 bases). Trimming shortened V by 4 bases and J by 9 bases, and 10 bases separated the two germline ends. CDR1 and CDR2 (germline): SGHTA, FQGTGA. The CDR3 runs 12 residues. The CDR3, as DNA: TGTGCCAGCAGCTCGGACTTCGGTGAGCAGTTCTTC. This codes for CASSSDFGEQFF.

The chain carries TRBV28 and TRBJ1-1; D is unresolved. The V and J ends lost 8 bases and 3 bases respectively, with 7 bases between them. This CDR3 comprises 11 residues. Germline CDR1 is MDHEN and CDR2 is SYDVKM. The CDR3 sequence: CASLGDTEAFF. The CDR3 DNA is TGTGCCAGCCTCGGGGACACTGAAGCTTTCTTT.

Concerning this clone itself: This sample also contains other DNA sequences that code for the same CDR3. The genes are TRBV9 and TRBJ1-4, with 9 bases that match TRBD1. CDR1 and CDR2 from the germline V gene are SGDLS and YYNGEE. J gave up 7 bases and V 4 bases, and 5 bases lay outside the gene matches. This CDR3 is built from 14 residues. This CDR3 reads CASSPDRGSEKLFF. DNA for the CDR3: TGTGCCAGCAGCCCCGACAGGGGGAGTGAAAAACTGTTTTTT. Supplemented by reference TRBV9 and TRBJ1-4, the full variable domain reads DSGVTQTPKHLITATGQRVTLRCSPRSGDLSVYWYQQSLDQGLQFLIQYYNGEERAKGNILERFSAQQFPDLHSELNLSSLELGDSALYFCASSPDRGSEKLFFGSGTQLSVL.

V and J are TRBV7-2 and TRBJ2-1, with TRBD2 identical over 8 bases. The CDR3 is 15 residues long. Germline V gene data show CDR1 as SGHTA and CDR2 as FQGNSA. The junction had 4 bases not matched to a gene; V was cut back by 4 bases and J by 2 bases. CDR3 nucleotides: TGTGCCAGCAGCTCTCGGGGGGGGACCTACAATGAGCAGTTCTTC. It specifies CASSSRGGTYNEQFF.

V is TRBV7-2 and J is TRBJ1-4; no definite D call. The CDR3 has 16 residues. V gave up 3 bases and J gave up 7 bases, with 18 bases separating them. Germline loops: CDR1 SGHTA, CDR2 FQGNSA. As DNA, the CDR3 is TGTGCCAGCAGCTTGGTTTCCCCGCGAGTTGGTGAAAAACTGTTTTTT. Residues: CASSLVSPRVGEKLFF. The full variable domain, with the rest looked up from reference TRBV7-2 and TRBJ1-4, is GAGVSQSPSNKVTEKGKDVELRCDPISGHTALYWYRQSLGQGLEFLIYFQGNSAPDKSGLPSDRFSAERTGGSVSTLTIQRTQQEDSAVYLCASSLVSPRVGEKLFFGSGTQLSVL.

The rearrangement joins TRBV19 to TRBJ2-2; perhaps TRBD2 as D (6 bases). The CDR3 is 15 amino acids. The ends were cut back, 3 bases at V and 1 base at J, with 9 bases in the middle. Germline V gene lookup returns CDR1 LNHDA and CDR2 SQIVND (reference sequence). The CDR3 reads CASSIISGNTGELFF. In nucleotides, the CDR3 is TGTGCCAGTAGTATTATTAGCGGGAACACCGGGGAGCTGTTTTTT.

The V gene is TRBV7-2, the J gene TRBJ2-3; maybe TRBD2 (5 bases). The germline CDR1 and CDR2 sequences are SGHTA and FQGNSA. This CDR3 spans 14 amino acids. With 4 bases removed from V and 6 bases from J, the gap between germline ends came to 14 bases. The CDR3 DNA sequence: TGTGCCAGCAGCTCGGGGAGTAGTCTGGATACGCAGTATTTT. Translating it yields CASSSGSSLDTQYF.

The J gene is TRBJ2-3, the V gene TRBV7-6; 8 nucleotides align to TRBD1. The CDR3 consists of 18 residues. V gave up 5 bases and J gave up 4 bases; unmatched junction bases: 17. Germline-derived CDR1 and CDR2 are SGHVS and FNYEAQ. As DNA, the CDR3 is TGTGCCAGCAGCGGAGTTGGGGAACGGGACAGGTGGTCAGATACGCAGTATTTT. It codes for CASSGVGERDRWSDTQYF.

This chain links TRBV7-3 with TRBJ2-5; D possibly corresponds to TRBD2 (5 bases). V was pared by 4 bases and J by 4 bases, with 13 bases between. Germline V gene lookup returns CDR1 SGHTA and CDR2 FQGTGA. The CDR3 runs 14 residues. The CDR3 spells CASSSPGDRETQYF. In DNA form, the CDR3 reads TGTGCCAGCAGCTCGCCCGGGGATCGAGAGACCCAGTACTTC.

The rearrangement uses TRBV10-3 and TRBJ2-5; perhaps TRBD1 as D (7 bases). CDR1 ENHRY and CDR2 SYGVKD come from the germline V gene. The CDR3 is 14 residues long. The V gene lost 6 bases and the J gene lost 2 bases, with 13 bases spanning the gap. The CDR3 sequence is CAISLTGTQETQYF. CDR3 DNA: TGTGCCATCAGCCTGACAGGGACTCAAGAGACCCAGTACTTC.

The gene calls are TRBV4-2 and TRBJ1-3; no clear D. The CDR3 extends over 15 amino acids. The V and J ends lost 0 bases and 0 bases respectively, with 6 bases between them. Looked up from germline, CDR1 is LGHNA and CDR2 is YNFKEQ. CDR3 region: CASSQEDISGNTIYF. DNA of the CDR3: TGTGCCAGCAGCCAAGAAGACATCTCTGGAAACACCATATATTTT.

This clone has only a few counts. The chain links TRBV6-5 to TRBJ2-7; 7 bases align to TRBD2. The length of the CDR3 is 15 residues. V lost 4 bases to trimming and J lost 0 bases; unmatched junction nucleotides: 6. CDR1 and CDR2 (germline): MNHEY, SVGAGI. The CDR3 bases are TGTGCCAGCAGTTCCGAGCGGGGTCCCTCCTACGAGCAGTACTTC. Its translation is CASSSERGPSYEQYF.

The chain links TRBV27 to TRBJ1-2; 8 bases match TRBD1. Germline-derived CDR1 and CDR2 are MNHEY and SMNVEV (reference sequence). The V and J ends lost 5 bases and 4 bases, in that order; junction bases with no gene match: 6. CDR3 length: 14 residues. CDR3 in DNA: TGTGCCAGCAGTCAAGGACAGGGAGCCTATGGCTACACCTTC. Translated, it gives CASSQGQGAYGYTF.

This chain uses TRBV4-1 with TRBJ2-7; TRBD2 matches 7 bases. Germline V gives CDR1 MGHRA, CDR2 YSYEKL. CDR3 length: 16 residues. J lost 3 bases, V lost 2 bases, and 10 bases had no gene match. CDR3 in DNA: TGCGCCAGCAGCCAAAGGGGAGGGACGATAAACTACGAGCAGTACTTC. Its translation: CASSQRGGTINYEQYF.

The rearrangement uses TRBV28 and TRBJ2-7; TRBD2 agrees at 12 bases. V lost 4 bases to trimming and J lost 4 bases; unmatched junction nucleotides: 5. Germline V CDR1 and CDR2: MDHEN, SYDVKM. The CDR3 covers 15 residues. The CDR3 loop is CASSYMTSGGYEQYF. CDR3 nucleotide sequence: TGTGCCAGCAGTTATATGACTAGCGGGGGATACGAGCAGTACTTC. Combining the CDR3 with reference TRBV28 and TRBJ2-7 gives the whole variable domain DVKVTQSSRYLVKRTGEKVFLECVQDMDHENMFWYRQDPGLGLRLIYFSYDVKMKEKGDIPEGYSVSREKKERFSLILESASTNQTSMYLCASSYMTSGGYEQYFGPGTRLTVT.

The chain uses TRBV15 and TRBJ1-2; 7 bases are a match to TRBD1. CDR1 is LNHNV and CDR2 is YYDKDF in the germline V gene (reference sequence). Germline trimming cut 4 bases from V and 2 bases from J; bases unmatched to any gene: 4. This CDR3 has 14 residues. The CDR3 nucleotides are TGTGCCACCAGCATACAGGGGAGGAACTATGGCTACACCTTC. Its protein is CATSIQGRNYGYTF. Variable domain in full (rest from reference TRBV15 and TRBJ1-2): DAMVIQNPRYQVTQFGKPVTLSCSQTLNHNVMYWYQQKSSQAPKLLFHYYDKDFNNEADTPDNFQSRRPNTSFCFLDIRSPGLGDTAMYLCATSIQGRNYGYTFGSGTRLTVV.

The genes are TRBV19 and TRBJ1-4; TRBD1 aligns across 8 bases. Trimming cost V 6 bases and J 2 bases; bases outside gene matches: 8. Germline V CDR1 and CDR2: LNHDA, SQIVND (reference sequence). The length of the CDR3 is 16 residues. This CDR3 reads CASRPQGAATNEKLFF. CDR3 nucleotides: TGTGCCAGTAGACCCCAGGGGGCAGCGACTAATGAAAAACTGTTTTTT.